This T cell receptor (beta chain) was identified in a study of cytotoxic CD8 clonotypes in ibrutinib-treated CLL (dated by TCRdb to about 2021). For context, the study as a whole: The cohort had around twelve relapsed/refractory and 15 treatment-naive patients; under 18 were IGHV unmutated. Responses were partial in approximately 24 patients and complete in 2; after median approximately 69 months follow-up, about 15 stayed in remission and some twelve progressed. The response samples were drawn at a median of 12 months into treatment, with a range of about 6 to 36 months. On average, each sample had roughly 250,000 productive templates and more than 75,000 productive rearrangements. Of the roughly 90 people in the trial, about two dozen had longitudinal samples available. Cryopreserved peripheral blood mononuclear cells were collected before treatment, at response, and at either disease progression or sustained remission. Patients were still on ibrutinib when every remission and progressive disease sample was collected. The full study reports these points: At ibrutinib response clonality went up, during sustained remission it held steady, and at progression it dropped back toward baseline. Baseline clonality exceeded that of age-matched healthy donors and correlated strongly with circulating CD8+ T-cell counts. Lymph node repertoires were not examined, and the timing of sampling was not matched between patients in sustained remission and those whose disease progressed. Public clonotypes were rare and either shrank or stayed stable during treatment, and the rise in clonality at ibrutinib response reflected expansion of private clonotypes.

The V end gives up 0 bases and the J end 3 bases, leaving 5 bases in the junction not matched to a gene. The CDR3, from cysteine to phenylalanine, totals 15 residues. The DNA shown is the 45-base CDR3, in frame from base 1. From a lookup of the germline V gene, CDR1 and CDR2 are MNHEY and SVGAGI. A MiSeq instrument was used for deep resolution sequencing, which targeted depths ranging from 1 in 1 million up to 1 in 200,000 T cells, with coverage averaging 10x for each clonotype. TCR beta libraries were generated with the immunoSEQ hsTCRB Kit. The authors' analysis ran thus. The data were analyzed with ImmunoSEQ Analyzer and ImmunoSEQ Data Assistant, and V, D and J gene assignments followed IMGT definitions. Clonality was computed as one minus normalized Shannon entropy of productive rearrangement frequencies, ranging from 0 to 1. Public clonotype analysis was restricted to overrepresented clonotypes comprising at least 0.05% of each patient's repertoire. Repertoires from some twelve age-matched healthy donors in immuneACCESS were used as clonality controls. The table comes from immuneACCESS by way of TCRdb, which keeps in-frame sequences with V and J called. Part of the clones is missing from these tables; in studies checked, under half for an unresolved V gene and the rest for unknown reasons. D and trimming were read from the DNA, whereas the V and J calls and clone size are those reported in that table. The sample table holds over 120,000 clones, of which roughly three quarters were seen once. The top ten hold around 13% of the sample.

The sample's time point label, decoded: approximately twelve months on ibrutinib. For TCR beta library preparation, roughly 2.1 micrograms of genomic DNA was extracted from cryopreserved PBMCs. Longitudinal blood samples from CLL patients receiving ibrutinib monotherapy were subjected to high-throughput TCR beta sequencing. The patients took part in an open-label, single-center phase 2 trial of ibrutinib monotherapy. With regard to this clone: What antigen it recognizes has not been identified. There are no base qualities to consult, and no much larger clone falls within one base.

The receptor comes from a human donor with chronic lymphocytic leukemia. Sequencing was performed on PBMCs, taken after 12 months of ibrutinib treatment. Rearrangement joined TRBV6-5 to TRBJ2-7, with 7 bases aligning to TRBD2. The DNA is TGTGCCAGCAGTTACTCGAGCCCGGGGGGCTACGAGCAGTACTTC. It specifies CASSYSSPGGYEQYF.